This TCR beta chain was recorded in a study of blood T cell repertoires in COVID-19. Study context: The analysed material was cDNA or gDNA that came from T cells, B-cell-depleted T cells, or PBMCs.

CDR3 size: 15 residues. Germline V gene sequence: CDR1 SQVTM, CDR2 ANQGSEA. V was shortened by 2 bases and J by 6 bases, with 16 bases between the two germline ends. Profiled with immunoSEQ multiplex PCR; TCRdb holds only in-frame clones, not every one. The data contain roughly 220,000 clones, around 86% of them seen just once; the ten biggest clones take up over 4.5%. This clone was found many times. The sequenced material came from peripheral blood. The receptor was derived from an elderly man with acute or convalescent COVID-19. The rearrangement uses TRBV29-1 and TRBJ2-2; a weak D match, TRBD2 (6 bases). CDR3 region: CSVELGGKVSGELFF. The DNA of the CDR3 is TGCAGCGTTGAATTAGGCGGGAAGGTTTCCGGGGAGCTGTTTTTT.